A selection of T cell receptor beta chains follows, all from one sample in a study of cytomegalovirus exposure and HLA in healthy donors. Sequenced by immunoSEQ multiplex PCR; TCRdb stores in-frame clones only, minus some. The sample consists of some 150,000 clones, roughly 79% of them appearing once. Sequencing was done on a sample of PBMCs. Receptors originate from a male donor in good health and CMV-seronegative. The conserved cysteine and the conserved F or W are not part of the CDR3 here. The D gene is left open where the match is weak. Where a row states a size, it is once, few, many or the class of an expanded clone; other rows omit it.

length	D	size	V	J	CDR3
13	TRBD2	few	TRBV4-3	TRBJ2-1	ASAPGTSAFNEQF
13	TRBD2	NA	TRBV7-9	TRBJ2-5	ASSLAGGVQETQY
13	NA	NA	TRBV15	TRBJ1-1	ATSRPTKTSTEAF
13	NA	NA	TRBV11-2	TRBJ2-7	ASSLDHRGGYEQY
12	NA	NA	TRBV19	TRBJ1-4	ASSMTRKDEKLF
16	TRBD1	NA	TRBV28	TRBJ2-2	ASSSREQVYRGTGELF
12	TRBD2	NA	TRBV29-1	TRBJ2-3	SVGTSGFTDTQY
13	NA	few	TRBV28	TRBJ1-5	ASSTPYGGNQPQH
14	NA	NA	TRBV7-4	TRBJ2-2	ASSLDFARYTGELF
10	NA	NA	TRBV7-9	TRBJ1-1	SSSATVGGAF
14	TRBD2	NA	TRBV9	TRBJ2-2	ASSAVREGGAGELF
14	TRBD1	NA	TRBV4-1	TRBJ1-6	ASSTGGTGGKAPLH
12	NA	NA	TRBV6-5	TRBJ1-5	ASGRIGGDQPQH
13	NA	NA	TRBV6-5	TRBJ1-4	ASSGLRTPDEKLF
10	TRBD1	NA	TRBV19	TRBJ1-1	ASPTPGGEAF
12	NA	NA	TRBV5-1	TRBJ1-3	ASREDGSGNTIY
13	NA	NA	TRBV7-6	TRBJ2-3	ASSLRGEGPDTQY
16	NA	NA	TRBV18	TRBJ2-6	ASSPSGSLPYGANVLT
13	NA	few	TRBV9	TRBJ1-1	ASSVKVSKSAEAF
18	TRBD2	NA	TRBV30	TRBJ2-1	AWSVLRLAGGPDDYNEQF
12	TRBD1	NA	TRBV18	TRBJ2-1	ASSTSGGVGEQF
14	TRBD1	NA	TRBV11-2	TRBJ1-1	ASSFDRGMANTEAF
11	TRBD1	NA	TRBV7-3	TRBJ2-1	ASSPYRGNEQF
11	NA	NA	TRBV5-8	TRBJ1-1	ASSLAGNTEAF
11	TRBD1	NA	TRBV6-5	TRBJ1-2	ASSYPTGVGYT
13	NA	NA	TRBV5-1	TRBJ1-2	ASSLAGGLGYGYT
9	NA	NA	TRBV19	TRBJ1-2	ATSDAGGYT
14	TRBD2	few	TRBV5-1	TRBJ2-1	ASRELAGVSYNEQF
15	NA	NA	TRBV14	TRBJ2-1	ASSPWPRVQVYNEQF
12	NA	few	TRBV6-5	TRBJ2-7	ASSSVGGPYEQY
13	TRBD1	NA	TRBV4-1	TRBJ1-5	ASSHLTGVNQPQH
11	TRBD2	NA	TRBV30	TRBJ2-1	AWSDLAGGEQF
12	NA	few	TRBV6-6	TRBJ2-7	ASSYLEGSYEQY
13	NA	NA	TRBV7-9	TRBJ2-7	ASSQRRSSSYEQY
11	NA	NA	TRBV29-1	TRBJ1-4	SVDGGLNEKLF